This T cell receptor (beta chain) originates from a study of blood T cell repertoires in COVID-19. The wider study: The study drew acute and convalescent COVID-19 samples from the United States, Italy and Spain.

As originally analysed: Reference gene primer amplification yielded estimated nucleated cell counts. Clones were read by immunoSEQ multiplex PCR, and TCRdb kept only the in-frame ones, dropping some. V and J calls plus clone size are reproduced from that table; the DNA served to infer D and trimming. The sample holds approximately 340,000 clones, around 88% seen once. Trimming removed 0 bases from V and 10 bases from J; junction bases left unmatched: 12. The germline CDR1 and CDR2 sequences are LGHDT and YNNKEL (reference sequence). This CDR3 is 16 amino acids long. The TCR comes from a man between 25 and 39 years old with active or convalescent COVID-19. The specimen was peripheral blood. The rearrangement links TRBV3-1 (or the pseudogene TRBV3-2) to TRBJ2-4, with 7 bases that match TRBD2. The CDR3 here is CASSQDSSAPGRIQYF. CDR3 nucleotides: TGTGCCAGCAGCCAAGATAGTTCGGCCCCCGGGAGGATTCAGTACTTC.